This TCR beta chain was captured in a study of monozygotic twins with inflammatory bowel disease. Study results and caveats: Repertoire likeness was no different across concordant and discordant twins, perhaps owing to restricted power. Patients with IBD had less TCRbeta diversity (inverse Simpson) than their healthy co-twins. Immunosuppressive treatments were not uniform, and this may have added variability to patient repertoires.

For this clonotype: Its antigen remains unidentified.

The CDR3 covers 16 residues. Germline CDR1 reads SGHRS; CDR2 reads YFSETQ. Added by template switching were UMIs that each held a 6-nucleotide sample barcode. TCRdb derives one entry per CDR3 protein from the 5' RACE reads, leaving out DNA. The table for this sample gives under 200,000 distinct CDR3 sequences. The chain is built from TRBV5-1 and TRBJ2-2; TCRdb returns TRBD2, unconfirmable since there is no DNA. The TCR sequence derives from a human donor with ulcerative colitis or Crohn's disease, or a healthy co-twin of an affected twin (not recorded which). The sample comprised blood. This CDR3 reads CASSLVTSSNTGELFF. Looking up the rest from reference TRBV5-1 and TRBJ2-2 gives the full variable domain: KAGVTQTPRYLIKTRGQQVTLSCSPISGHRSVSWYQQTPGQGLQFLFEYFSETQRNKGNFPGRFSGRQFSNSRSEMNVSTLELGDSALYLCASSLVTSSNTGELFFGEGSRLTVL.